The present TCR beta chain was sequenced within a study of T cells in localized non-small cell lung cancer. The study, taken as a whole, reports: Blood T cell density predicted longer survival; adjacent-lung clonality, shorter. Of the top 100 tumor clones, median roughly 55 were in adjacent lung, more than 25 among its top 100.

CDR1 MGHRA and CDR2 YSYEKL come from the germline V gene. The CDR3 runs to 16 residues. Between the trimmed V and J ends, which lost 0 bases and 2 bases, there was a span of 12 bases. Notes on this clone: The antigen is not known.

Clones were sequenced by immunoSEQ multiplex PCR, and TCRdb holds only the in-frame ones, with some missing. This table has over 50,000 clones, roughly 84% appearing once. The gene calls are TRBV4-1 and TRBJ2-3; D ambiguous. Sequenced material: peripheral blood mononuclear cells, taken before any cancer treatment. This TCR came from a man aged 35-75 years with stage III lung adenocarcinoma. CDR3 sequence (DNA): TGCGCCAGCAGCCAAGAATGGGTCTCCCTCACAGATACGCAGTATTTT. Translated, it gives CASSQEWVSLTDTQYF.